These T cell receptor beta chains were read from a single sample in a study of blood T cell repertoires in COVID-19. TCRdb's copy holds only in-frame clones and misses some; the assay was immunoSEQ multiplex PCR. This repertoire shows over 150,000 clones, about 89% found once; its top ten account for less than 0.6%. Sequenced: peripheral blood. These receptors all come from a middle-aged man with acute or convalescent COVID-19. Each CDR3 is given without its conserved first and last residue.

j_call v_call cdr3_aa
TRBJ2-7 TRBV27 ASSADRGQYEQY
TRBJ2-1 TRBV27 ASSFLQNNEQF
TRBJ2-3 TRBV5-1 ASSFKGAPFTDTQY
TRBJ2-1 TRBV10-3 AIRTGTSGYNEQF
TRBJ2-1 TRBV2 ASTDRKKLQDRGRSGQF
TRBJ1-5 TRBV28 ASSLFQGNQPQH
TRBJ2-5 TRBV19 ASSMGRVWETQY
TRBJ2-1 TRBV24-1 ATSDFRGHPNEQF
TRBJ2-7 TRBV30 AWSIGTTYEQY
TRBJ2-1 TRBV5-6 ASQDPRTGGIEQF
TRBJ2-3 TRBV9 ASSVFGGVTDTQY
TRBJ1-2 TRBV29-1 SVEDGRVYGYT
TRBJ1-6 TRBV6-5 ASSSRDTNSPLH
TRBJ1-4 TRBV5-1 ASSLATGTNEKLF
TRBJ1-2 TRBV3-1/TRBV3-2 ASSLGLSSYT
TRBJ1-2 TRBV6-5 ASSTDSLNYGYT
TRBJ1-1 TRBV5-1 ASLGGGAGTEAF
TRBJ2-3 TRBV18 ASSLPGTGIQDTQY
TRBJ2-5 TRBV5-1 ASSPRLAGAKETQY
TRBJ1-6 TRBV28 ASSGGTGNSPLH
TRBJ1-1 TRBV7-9 ASSYSPLGQGDTEAF
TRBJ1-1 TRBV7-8 ASSLRRGQPFTEAF
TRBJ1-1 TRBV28 ASSLWGAMNTEAF
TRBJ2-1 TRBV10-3 AISPKGTGSEQF
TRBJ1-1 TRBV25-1 ASSESGTIIEAF
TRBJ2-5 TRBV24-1 ATSDRKTGETQY
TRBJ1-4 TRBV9 ASSQDRSNEKLF
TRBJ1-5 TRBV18 ASSPGTGNQPQH
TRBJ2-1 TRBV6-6 ASSYSRPGSYNEQF
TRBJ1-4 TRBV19 ASSMTGEDEKLF
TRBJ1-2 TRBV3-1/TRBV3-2 ASSQVQGDQGGYT
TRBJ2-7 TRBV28 ASSMGLAGDEQY
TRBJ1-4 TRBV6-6 ASSYLPGVKEKLF
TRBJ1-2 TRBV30 ASGAGRIRYGYT
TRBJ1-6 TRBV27 ASSLGTGGPTRSPLH
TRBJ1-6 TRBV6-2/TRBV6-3 ASSEGPSPLH
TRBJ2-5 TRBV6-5 ASSYLATFQETQY
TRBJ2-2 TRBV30 AWSVQLGTGPTGELF
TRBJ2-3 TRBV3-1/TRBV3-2 ASSRSGGTDTQY
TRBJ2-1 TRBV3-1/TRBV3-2 ASSQDLALAGAQNEQF
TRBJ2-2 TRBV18 ASSPAQTGPGELF
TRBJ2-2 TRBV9 ASSPTGQNTGELF
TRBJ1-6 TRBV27 ASSWDSVSSPLH
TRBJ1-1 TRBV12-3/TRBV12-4 ASSLRQNTEAF
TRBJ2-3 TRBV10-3 AISMTDTQY
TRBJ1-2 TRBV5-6 ASSVGQGARNGYT
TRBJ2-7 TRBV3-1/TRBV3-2 ASSQSDRGDEQY
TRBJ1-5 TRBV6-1 ASSDRVSNQPQH
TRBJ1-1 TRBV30 AWSYGPQGAEAF
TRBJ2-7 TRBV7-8 ASSLRRAGLSLFSYEQY
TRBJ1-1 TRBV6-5 ASSGYRGLTEAF
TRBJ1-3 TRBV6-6 ASRQGNTIY
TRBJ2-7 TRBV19 ASSIDGSGIQAEQY